Listed below are T cell receptor beta chains from one sample, sequenced in a study of control samples from healthy donors and cancer patients. The table came from immunoSEQ multiplex PCR; TCRdb's copy has only in-frame clones and leaves some out. This table holds 150,000 or so clones, over 85% found once. Sequenced input: blood. All receptors derive from a man in his forties or fifties in good health. Both conserved end residues are part of each CDR3.

V gene: TRBV30; J gene: TRBJ1-6; CDR3 protein: CAWSVFSPGDSPLHF
V gene: TRBV6-1; J gene: TRBJ1-1; CDR3 protein: CASSENKISEAFF
V gene: TRBV29-1; J gene: TRBJ2-5; CDR3 protein: CSVEEGASETQYF
V gene: TRBV12-5; J gene: TRBJ2-1; CDR3 protein: CASGRELNNEQFF
V gene: TRBV28; J gene: TRBJ1-5; CDR3 protein: CASSQTTGGGQPQHF
V gene: TRBV27; J gene: TRBJ1-6; CDR3 protein: CASSFNRVVNSPLHF
V gene: TRBV11-2; J gene: TRBJ2-3; CDR3 protein: CASSLDRPGRVTDTQYF
V gene: TRBV4-1; J gene: TRBJ1-2; CDR3 protein: CASSQGGGHRGLNYGYTF
V gene: TRBV7-9; J gene: TRBJ2-2; CDR3 protein: CASRRDRGTGELFF
V gene: TRBV7-9; J gene: TRBJ1-5; CDR3 protein: CASSLGWTGDSNQPQHF
V gene: TRBV24-1; J gene: TRBJ2-3; CDR3 protein: CATSDSTDTQYF
V gene: TRBV9; J gene: TRBJ1-4; CDR3 protein: CASSVSQGGNEKLFF
V gene: TRBV11-2; J gene: TRBJ2-1; CDR3 protein: CASSGGAGSVADNEQFF
V gene: TRBV3-1/TRBV3-2; J gene: TRBJ2-1; CDR3 protein: CASSQPGTSGSNEQFF
V gene: TRBV6-5; J gene: TRBJ1-1; CDR3 protein: CASSYRRGNTEAFF
V gene: TRBV3-1/TRBV3-2; J gene: TRBJ1-1; CDR3 protein: CASSQGRGTEAFF
V gene: TRBV10-1; J gene: TRBJ1-2; CDR3 protein: CASSATGVGGYTF
V gene: TRBV9; J gene: TRBJ2-1; CDR3 protein: CASSVSGRDNEQFF
V gene: TRBV2; J gene: TRBJ2-3; CDR3 protein: CASSEAEGLADTQYF
V gene: TRBV11-2; J gene: TRBJ2-5; CDR3 protein: CASSAAGLAGETQYF
V gene: TRBV6-2/TRBV6-3; J gene: TRBJ1-2; CDR3 protein: CASSSGQGVAYGYTF
V gene: TRBV5-1; J gene: TRBJ1-1; CDR3 protein: CASSLYREGTEAFF
V gene: TRBV5-4; J gene: TRBJ1-6; CDR3 protein: CASSLDNSPLHF
V gene: TRBV18; J gene: TRBJ1-5; CDR3 protein: CASSLPYQPQHF
V gene: TRBV14; J gene: TRBJ2-3; CDR3 protein: CASSPSFRTDTQYF
V gene: TRBV15; J gene: TRBJ2-7; CDR3 protein: CATSRDTGARGYEQYF
V gene: TRBV2; J gene: TRBJ1-2; CDR3 protein: CASSGTARANYGYTF
V gene: TRBV6-1; J gene: TRBJ1-4; CDR3 protein: CASSEAAGAEKLFF
V gene: TRBV11-2; J gene: TRBJ2-5; CDR3 protein: CASSFSPLPTGQPETQYF
V gene: TRBV19; J gene: TRBJ1-1; CDR3 protein: CASSFRRGETEAFF
V gene: TRBV18; J gene: TRBJ1-3; CDR3 protein: CASSPKETAGNTIYF
V gene: TRBV14; J gene: TRBJ2-7; CDR3 protein: CASSPGTSGRIFEYEQYF
V gene: TRBV5-5; J gene: TRBJ1-6; CDR3 protein: CASSLRQGDGNSPLHF
V gene: TRBV30; J gene: TRBJ2-7; CDR3 protein: CAWTLGQGINEQYF
V gene: TRBV5-6; J gene: TRBJ1-2; CDR3 protein: CASSPKPGQGFYGYTF
V gene: TRBV12-3/TRBV12-4; J gene: TRBJ2-2; CDR3 protein: CASTLRSGELFF
V gene: TRBV6-4; J gene: TRBJ1-1; CDR3 protein: CASSVSPQGYTEAFF
V gene: TRBV5-8; J gene: TRBJ2-5; CDR3 protein: CASSRFTETQYF
V gene: TRBV27; J gene: TRBJ2-4; CDR3 protein: CASSSLDRGAKNIQYF
V gene: TRBV29-1; J gene: TRBJ1-1; CDR3 protein: CSVEGGTGTTEAFF
V gene: TRBV9; J gene: TRBJ1-6; CDR3 protein: CASSPGTGGGPLHF
V gene: TRBV5-4; J gene: TRBJ2-2; CDR3 protein: CASSATSGSITGELFF
V gene: TRBV14; J gene: TRBJ2-7; CDR3 protein: CASSQLSEQYF
V gene: TRBV28; J gene: TRBJ1-1; CDR3 protein: CASISQLNTEAFF
V gene: TRBV5-1; J gene: TRBJ2-7; CDR3 protein: CASSRTGTSGLYEQYF
V gene: TRBV12-3/TRBV12-4; J gene: TRBJ2-7; CDR3 protein: CASASGLGQYF
V gene: TRBV5-1; J gene: TRBJ2-7; CDR3 protein: CASSGGRLAGVPYEQYF
V gene: TRBV2; J gene: TRBJ2-7; CDR3 protein: CASSLQGSSYEQYF
V gene: TRBV19; J gene: TRBJ2-5; CDR3 protein: CASSIGRGPQETQYF
V gene: TRBV18; J gene: TRBJ2-3; CDR3 protein: CASSLLGETDTQYF
V gene: TRBV11-2; J gene: TRBJ2-1; CDR3 protein: CASSLLAGGYNEQFF
V gene: TRBV19; J gene: TRBJ2-1; CDR3 protein: CASSMHDRYNEQFF
V gene: TRBV12-3/TRBV12-4; J gene: TRBJ1-6; CDR3 protein: CASSLVDGGPLHF
V gene: TRBV28; J gene: TRBJ1-2; CDR3 protein: CASISFGGDNYGYTF